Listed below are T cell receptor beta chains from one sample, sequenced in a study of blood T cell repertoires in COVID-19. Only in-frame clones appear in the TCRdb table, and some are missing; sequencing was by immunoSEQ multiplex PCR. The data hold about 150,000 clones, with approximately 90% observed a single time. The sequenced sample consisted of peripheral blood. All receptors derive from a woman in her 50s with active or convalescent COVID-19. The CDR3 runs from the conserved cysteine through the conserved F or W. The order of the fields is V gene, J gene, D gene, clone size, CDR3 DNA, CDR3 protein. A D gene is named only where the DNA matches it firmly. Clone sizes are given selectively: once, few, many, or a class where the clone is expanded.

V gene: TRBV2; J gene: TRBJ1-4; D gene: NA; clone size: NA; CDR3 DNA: TGTGCCAGCAGTGCGGAGGGAGAAGGAAAACTGTTTTTT; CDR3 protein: CASSAEGEGKLFF
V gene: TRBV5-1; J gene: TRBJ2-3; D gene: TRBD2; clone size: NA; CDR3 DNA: TGCGCCAGCAGCTGGGGACTAGCGGGAGAAGGCACAGATACGCAGTATTTT; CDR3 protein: CASSWGLAGEGTDTQYF
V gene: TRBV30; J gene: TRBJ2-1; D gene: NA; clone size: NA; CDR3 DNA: TGTGCCTGGAGTGTGCGGACAGACAATGAGCAGTTCTTC; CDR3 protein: CAWSVRTDNEQFF
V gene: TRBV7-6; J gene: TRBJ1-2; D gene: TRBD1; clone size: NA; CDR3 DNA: TGTGCCAGCAGCTTGGGACAGGGAGCCGCTAACTATGGCTACACCTTC; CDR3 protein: CASSLGQGAANYGYTF
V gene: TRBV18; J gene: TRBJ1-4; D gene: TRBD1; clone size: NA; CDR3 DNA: TGTGCCAGCTCACCACCTGGGACAGGAAAACTGTTTTTT; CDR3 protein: CASSPPGTGKLFF
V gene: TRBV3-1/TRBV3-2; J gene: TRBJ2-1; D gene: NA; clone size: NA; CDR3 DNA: TGTGCCAGCAGCCAAGTCTCGGGCGGGGAGCAGTTCTTC; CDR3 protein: CASSQVSGGEQFF
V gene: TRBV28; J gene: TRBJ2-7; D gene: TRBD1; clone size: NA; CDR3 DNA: TGTGCCAGCAGTTCCCGGACAGGGGCGGGACCATACTCCTACGAGCAGTACTTC; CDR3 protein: CASSSRTGAGPYSYEQYF
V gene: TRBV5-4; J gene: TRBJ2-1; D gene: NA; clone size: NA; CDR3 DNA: TGTGCCAGCAGCTTGGCCAATCGCGGGAATCACAATGAGCAGTTCTTC; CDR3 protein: CASSLANRGNHNEQFF
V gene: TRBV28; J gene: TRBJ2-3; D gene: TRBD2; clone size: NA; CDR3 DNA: TGTGCCAGCACCTCCGCGGGAGGGCCTTTAGATACGCAGTATTTT; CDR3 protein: CASTSAGGPLDTQYF
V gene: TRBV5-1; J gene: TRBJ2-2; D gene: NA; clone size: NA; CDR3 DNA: TGCGCCAGCAGCTTCAGGTCGGACACCGGGGAGCTGTTTTTT; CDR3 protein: CASSFRSDTGELFF
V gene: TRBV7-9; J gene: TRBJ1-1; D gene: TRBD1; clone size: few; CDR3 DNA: TGTGCCAGCAGCCCCAGGGGGCGAACTGAAGCTTTCTTT; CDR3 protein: CASSPRGRTEAFF
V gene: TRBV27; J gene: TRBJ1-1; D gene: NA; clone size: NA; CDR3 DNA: TGTGCCAGCAGTATACAGGGAGGGGGCACTGAAGCTTTCTTT; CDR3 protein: CASSIQGGGTEAFF
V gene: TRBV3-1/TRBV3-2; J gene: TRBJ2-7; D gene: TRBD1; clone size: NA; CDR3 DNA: TGTGCCAGCAGCCATCCGGGACAGGGAACCTACGAGCAGTACTTC; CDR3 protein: CASSHPGQGTYEQYF
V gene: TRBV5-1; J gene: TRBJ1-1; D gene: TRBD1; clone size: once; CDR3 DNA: TGCGCCAGCAGCGCCCAGGACAGGGGAGGCACTGAAGCTTTCTTT; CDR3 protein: CASSAQDRGGTEAFF
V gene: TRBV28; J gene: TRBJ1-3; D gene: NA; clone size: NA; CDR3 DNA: TGTGCCACCGAAGATGGGACATTCGGAAACACCATATATTTT; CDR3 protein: CATEDGTFGNTIYF
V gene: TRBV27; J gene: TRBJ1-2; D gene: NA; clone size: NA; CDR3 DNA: TGTGCCAGCAGTTTCGGGGCAGGGGAATATGGCTACACCTTC; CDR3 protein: CASSFGAGEYGYTF
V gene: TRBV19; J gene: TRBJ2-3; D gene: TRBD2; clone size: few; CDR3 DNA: TGTGCCAGCAGACCTGGACTAGCAGGCACAGATACGCAGTATTTT; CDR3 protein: CASRPGLAGTDTQYF
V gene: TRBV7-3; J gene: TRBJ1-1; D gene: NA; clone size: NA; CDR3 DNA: TGTGCCAGCAGCGGACAGACTAACACTGAAGCTTTCTTT; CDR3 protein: CASSGQTNTEAFF
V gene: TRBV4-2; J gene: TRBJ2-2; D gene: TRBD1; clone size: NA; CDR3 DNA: TGTGCCAGCAGCCACCGGACAGGGGCGAACACCGGGGAGCTGTTTTTT; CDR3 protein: CASSHRTGANTGELFF
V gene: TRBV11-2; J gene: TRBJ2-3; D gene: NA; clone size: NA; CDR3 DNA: TGTGCCAGCAGCTTAGTGGGGGGGCTCACAGATACGCAGTATTTT; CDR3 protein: CASSLVGGLTDTQYF